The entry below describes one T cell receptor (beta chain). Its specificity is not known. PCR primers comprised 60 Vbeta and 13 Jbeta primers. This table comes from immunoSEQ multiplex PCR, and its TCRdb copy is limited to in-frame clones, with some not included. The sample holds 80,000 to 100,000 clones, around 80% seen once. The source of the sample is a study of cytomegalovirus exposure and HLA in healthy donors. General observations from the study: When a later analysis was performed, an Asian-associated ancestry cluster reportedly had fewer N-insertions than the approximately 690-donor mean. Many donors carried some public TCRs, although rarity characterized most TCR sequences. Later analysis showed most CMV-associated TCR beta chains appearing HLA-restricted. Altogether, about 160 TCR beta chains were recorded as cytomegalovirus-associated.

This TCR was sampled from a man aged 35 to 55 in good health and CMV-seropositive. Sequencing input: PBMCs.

CDR3 sequence: CASSLAGGQPQHF. CDR3 nucleotide sequence: TGTGCCAGCAGCTTGGCGGGGGGTCAGCCCCAGCATTTT. J is TRBJ1-5 and V is TRBV5-4, with D perhaps matching TRBD1 (5 bases). The CDR3 extends over 13 amino acids. Deletions cut 0 bases from V and 6 bases from J, with 7 bases between. Germline V gene sequence: CDR1 SGHNT, CDR2 YYREEE (reference sequence).